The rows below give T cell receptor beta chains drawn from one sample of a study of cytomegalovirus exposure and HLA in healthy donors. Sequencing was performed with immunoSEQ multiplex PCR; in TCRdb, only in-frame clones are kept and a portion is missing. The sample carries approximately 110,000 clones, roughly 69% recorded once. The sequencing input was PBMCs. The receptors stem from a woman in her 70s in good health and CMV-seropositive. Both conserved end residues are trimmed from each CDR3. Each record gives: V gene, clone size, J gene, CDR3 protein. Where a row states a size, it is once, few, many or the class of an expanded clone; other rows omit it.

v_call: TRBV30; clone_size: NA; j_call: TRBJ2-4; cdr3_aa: AGMGLAGGVQY
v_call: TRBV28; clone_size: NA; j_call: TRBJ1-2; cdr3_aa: ASSAPTGTGYGYT
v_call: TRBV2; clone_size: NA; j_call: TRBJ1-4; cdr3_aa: ASLIQGGLLNKLF
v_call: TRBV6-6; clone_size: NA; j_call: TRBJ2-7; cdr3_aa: ASRHLDSKKSYEQY
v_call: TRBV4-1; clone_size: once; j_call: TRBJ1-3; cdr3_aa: ASSRTGTGVTGNTIY
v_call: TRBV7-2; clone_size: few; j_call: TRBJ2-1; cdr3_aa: ASSPTPAGQQF
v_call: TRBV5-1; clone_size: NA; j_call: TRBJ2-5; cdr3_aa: ASSPGGRGAQETQY
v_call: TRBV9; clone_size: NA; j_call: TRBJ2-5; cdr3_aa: ASSVGHTRGSQETQY
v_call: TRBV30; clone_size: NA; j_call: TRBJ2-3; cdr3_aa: AWSVASGGATQY
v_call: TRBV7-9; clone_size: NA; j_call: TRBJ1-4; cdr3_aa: ASSWMGGEKLF
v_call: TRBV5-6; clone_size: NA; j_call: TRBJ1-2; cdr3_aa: ASSLGRGDGYT
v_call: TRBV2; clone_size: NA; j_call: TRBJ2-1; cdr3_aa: ASSEGASGAYNEQF
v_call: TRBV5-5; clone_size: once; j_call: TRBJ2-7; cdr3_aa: ASSLADSNFYEQY
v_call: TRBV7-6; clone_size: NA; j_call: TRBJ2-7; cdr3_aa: ASSPQMGVEQY
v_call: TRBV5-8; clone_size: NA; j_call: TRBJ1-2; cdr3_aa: ASSLEGSGAYGYT
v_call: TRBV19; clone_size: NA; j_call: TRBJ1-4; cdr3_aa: ASSSTDSNEKLF
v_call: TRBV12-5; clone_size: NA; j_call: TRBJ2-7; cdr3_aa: ASGLVPSGEQY
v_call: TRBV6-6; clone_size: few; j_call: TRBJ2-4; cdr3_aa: ASRRDRDGYIQY
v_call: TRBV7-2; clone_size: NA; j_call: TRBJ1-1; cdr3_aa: ASSVLTVNTEAF
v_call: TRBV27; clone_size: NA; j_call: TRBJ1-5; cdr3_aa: ASSLTGQGPQH
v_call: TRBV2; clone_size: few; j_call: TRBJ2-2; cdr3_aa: ASLGWELF
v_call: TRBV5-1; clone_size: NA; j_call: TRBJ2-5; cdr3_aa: ASSLVGGRLQETQY
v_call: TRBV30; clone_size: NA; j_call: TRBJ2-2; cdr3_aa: AWIPGGGTGELF
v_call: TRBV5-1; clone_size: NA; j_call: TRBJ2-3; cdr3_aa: ASSFLAGTDTQY
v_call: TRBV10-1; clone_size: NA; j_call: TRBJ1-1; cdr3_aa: ASSGGEWEAF
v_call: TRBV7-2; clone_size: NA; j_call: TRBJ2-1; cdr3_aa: ASSTSGGTYNEQF
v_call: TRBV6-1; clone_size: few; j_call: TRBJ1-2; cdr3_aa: ATLWTGGNYGYT
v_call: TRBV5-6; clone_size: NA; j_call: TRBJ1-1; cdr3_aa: ASSLAGSGQGLNTEAF
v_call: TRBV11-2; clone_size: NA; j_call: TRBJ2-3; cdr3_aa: ASSSPAGGSTDTQY
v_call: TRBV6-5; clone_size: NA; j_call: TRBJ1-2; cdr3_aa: ATSRGVIDGYT
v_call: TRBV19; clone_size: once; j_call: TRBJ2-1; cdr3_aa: ASSRGNEQF
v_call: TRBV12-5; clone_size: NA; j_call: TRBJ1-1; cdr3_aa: ASGIRVFGLLDTEAF
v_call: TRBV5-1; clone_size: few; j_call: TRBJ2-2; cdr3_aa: ASSWPGQPGTNTGELF
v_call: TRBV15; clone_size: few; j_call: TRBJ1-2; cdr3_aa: ATSRDRTEAVGYGYT